The 30 T cell receptor beta chains in this list originate from one sample, sequenced in a study of blood T cell repertoires in COVID-19. Clones were read by immunoSEQ multiplex PCR, and TCRdb kept only the in-frame ones, dropping some. The sample includes over 150,000 clones, about four fifths seen only once; the top ten take 2.5% to 3.5%. What was sequenced was PBMCs or T cells enriched from blood (not recorded which). The receptors were gathered from a woman in her twenties or thirties who had recovered from COVID-19.

This chain uses TRBV2 with TRBJ1-1, with TRBD1 matching over 9 bases. V lost 5 bases, J lost 5 bases, and 6 bases stayed unmatched. CDR3 length: 14 residues. Germline V gene data show CDR1 as SNHLY and CDR2 as FYNNEI. This CDR3 is CASSPGTGWTEAFF. In nucleotides, the CDR3 is TGTGCCAGCAGTCCGGGGACAGGGTGGACTGAAGCTTTCTTT.

This chain joins TRBV27 and TRBJ1-1; 8 bases agree with TRBD1. The V gene's germline CDR1 is MNHEY and CDR2 SMNVEV (reference sequence). V was pared by 4 bases and J by 0 bases, with 10 bases of the junction left unmatched. This CDR3 contains 17 residues. CDR3 in amino acids: CASSSISGGGLNTEAFF. The CDR3 DNA follows: TGTGCCAGCAGTTCTATTTCAGGGGGCGGATTGAACACTGAAGCTTTCTTT.

This clone was detected once. The gene calls are TRBV19 and TRBJ1-1; 10 nucleotides agree with TRBD1. The CDR3 has 15 amino acids. Trimming cost V 3 bases and J 9 bases; bases outside gene matches: 10. Per the germline V gene, CDR1 is LNHDA and CDR2 is SQIVND (reference sequence). DNA for the CDR3: TGTGCCAGTAGTATCCGGCCGGGACAGGGGATCCAAGCTTTCTTT. The encoded protein is CASSIRPGQGIQAFF. The full variable domain, in which reference TRBV19 and TRBJ1-1 provide the parts outside the CDR3, is DGGITQSPKYLFRKEGQNVTLSCEQNLNHDAMYWYRQDPGQGLRLIYYSQIVNDFQKGDIAEGYSVSREKKESFPLTVTSAQKNPTAFYLCASSIRPGQGIQAFFGQGTRLTVV.

The rearrangement links TRBV7-8 to TRBJ1-5; D might be TRBD1 (5 bases). Germline CDR1 is SGHVS and CDR2 is FQNEAQ. This CDR3 spans 14 amino acids. Trimming took off 4 bases at V and 3 bases at J, with 10 bases between the two ends. CDR3 nucleotide sequence: TGTGCCAGCAGCTCCCGACAGATCAATCAGCCCCAGCATTTT. Translation gives CASSSRQINQPQHF.

The rearrangement joins TRBV7-9 to TRBJ1-3; D is possibly TRBD1 (5 bases). Germline CDR1 SEHNR, CDR2 FQNEAQ (reference sequence). This CDR3 has 14 amino acids. Trimming removed 4 bases from V and 0 bases from J, with 7 bases in between. The CDR3 loop reads CASSSDSSGNTIYF. DNA for the CDR3: TGTGCCAGCAGCTCCGACAGCTCTGGAAACACCATATATTTT.

V and J are TRBV21-1 and TRBJ2-6; the table gives TRBD2 as D, unverified against the DNA. TRBV21-1 corresponds to a pseudogene. This CDR3 has 18 amino acids. The CDR3 nucleotides are TGTGCCAGCAGCACCCCCCGGCGGGGGGGGGCTGGGGCCAACGTCCTGACTTTC. Protein product: CASSTPRRGGAGANVLTF.

The V gene is TRBV27, the J gene TRBJ1-2, with D possibly matching TRBD1 (5 bases). Germline V gene sequence: CDR1 MNHEY, CDR2 SMNVEV (reference sequence). This CDR3 comprises 15 residues. V was pared by 4 bases and J by 4 bases, with 16 bases between. CDR3 nucleotides: TGTGCCAGCAGTTCTCCCTGGGGGGGTCTCTATGGCTACACCTTC. Protein: CASSSPWGGLYGYTF.

This rearrangement joins TRBV28 to TRBJ2-3, with D unclear. Germline V lookup: CDR1 MDHEN, CDR2 SYDVKM. V gave up 4 bases and J gave up 2 bases, with 4 bases separating them. The CDR3 contains 12 residues. The CDR3 DNA sequence: TGTGCCAGCAGTTCACACACAGATACGCAGTATTTT. Its translation: CASSSHTDTQYF.

The chain joins TRBV5-4 to TRBJ1-5; 9 nucleotides match TRBD1. Germline values: CDR1 SGHNT, CDR2 YYREEE (reference sequence). Trimming removed 4 bases from V and 3 bases from J; junction bases left unmatched: 5. This CDR3 contains 15 residues. Here the CDR3 reads CASSPGTGPNQPQHF. CDR3 in DNA: TGTGCCAGCAGCCCCGGGACAGGGCCCAATCAGCCCCAGCATTTT.

The V and J genes are TRBV28 and TRBJ1-4; D not resolved. V was clipped by 6 bases and J by 2 bases, with 13 bases between them. CDR3 size: 15 residues. The V gene's germline CDR1 is MDHEN and CDR2 SYDVKM. The CDR3 DNA reads TGTGCCAGCAGACTTCCAGGCTGGACTAATGAAAAACTGTTTTTT. Translation: CASRLPGWTNEKLFF.

The chain combines TRBV7-3 with TRBJ2-2; D uncertain. The CDR3 is 12 residues long. Germline CDR1 is SGHTA and CDR2 is FQGTGA. Trimming stripped 2 bases from V and 7 bases from J, with 5 bases between. CDR3 residues: CASSLAGGELFF. CDR3 nucleotide sequence: TGTGCCAGCAGCTTAGCCGGCGGGGAGCTGTTTTTT.

The chain joins TRBV5-4 to TRBJ2-3; 7 nucleotides line up with TRBD2. Germline V gene sequence: CDR1 SGHNT, CDR2 YYREEE (reference sequence). This CDR3 has 15 amino acids. V lost 3 bases and J lost 0; bases outside the gene matches: 4. The CDR3 DNA reads as TGTGCCAGCAGCTCCCGGGACTATAGCACAGATACGCAGTATTTT. Protein sequence: CASSSRDYSTDTQYF. Complete variable domain (other parts from reference TRBV5-4 and TRBJ2-3): ETGVTQSPTHLIKTRGQQVTLRCSSQSGHNTVSWYQQALGQGPQFIFQYYREEENGRGNFPPRFSGLQFPNYSSELNVNALELDDSALYLCASSSRDYSTDTQYFGPGTRLTVL.

The chain carries TRBV9 and TRBJ2-6; D possibly corresponds to TRBD1 (6 bases). This CDR3 has 17 amino acids. V lost 4 bases to trimming and J lost 0 bases, with 14 bases between them. Germline V lookup: CDR1 SGDLS, CDR2 YYNGEE. CDR3 protein: CASSPKTGISGANVLTF. CDR3 DNA sequence: TGTGCCAGCAGCCCGAAGACAGGCATCTCTGGGGCCAACGTCCTGACTTTC.

This sequence joins TRBV9 and TRBJ1-2, with TRBD1 matching over 7 bases. The CDR3 loop spans 16 amino acids. From germline, CDR1 is SGDLS and CDR2 YYNGEE. Trimming took 0 bases from V and 6 from J; bases not matched to a gene: 11. CDR3 DNA sequence: TGTGCCAGCAGCGTAGCTACCCAGGGGGTATATCATGGCTACACCTTC. Its translation: CASSVATQGVYHGYTF.

V usage is TRBV18 and J usage is TRBJ2-3; D is possibly TRBD1 (6 bases). Germline V lookup: CDR1 KGHSH, CDR2 LQKENI. This CDR3 region has 16 residues. The V and J ends lost 2 bases and 2 bases respectively, with 14 bases between them. The CDR3 bases are TGTGCCAGCTCACCAACAGGGAGCGCGTTCACAGATACGCAGTATTTT. Protein sequence: CASSPTGSAFTDTQYF.

This chain uses TRBV4-1 with TRBJ1-2; D unresolved. Germline V gene sequence: CDR1 MGHRA, CDR2 YSYEKL. The CDR3 spans 13 residues. V lost 0 bases and J lost 8, with 10 bases in between. In nucleotides, the CDR3 is TGCGCCAGCAGCCAAGAGGGGAGTGTGGGCTACACCTTC. Translation: CASSQEGSVGYTF.

This clone was counted a single time. The V gene is TRBV5-1, the J gene TRBJ2-3; 9 bases align to TRBD2. Trimming removed 4 bases from V and 4 bases from J; junction bases left unmatched: 7. Germline V CDR1 and CDR2: SGHRS, YFSETQ. The CDR3 runs to 15 residues. As DNA, the CDR3 is TGCGCCAGCAGCGCACTGGCGGGGGGGGCAGATACGCAGTATTTT. Translating gives CASSALAGGADTQYF. The full variable domain, rest sourced from reference TRBV5-1 and TRBJ2-3, is KAGVTQTPRYLIKTRGQQVTLSCSPISGHRSVSWYQQTPGQGLQFLFEYFSETQRNKGNFPGRFSGRQFSNSRSEMNVSTLELGDSALYLCASSALAGGADTQYFGPGTRLTVL.

J is TRBJ1-1 and V is TRBV6-5; tentative D call: TRBD1 (6 bases). V shed 6 bases and J shed 0 bases, with 14 bases lying between them. The germline gives CDR1 MNHEY, CDR2 SVGAGI. The CDR3 is 15 amino acids. The CDR3 nucleotides read TGTGCCAGCAGAGAGGGGGGGCAATTGAACACTGAAGCTTTCTTT. Translated: CASREGGQLNTEAFF.

The rearrangement links TRBV10-3 to TRBJ1-2; 9 bases are a match to TRBD1. The CDR3 contains 14 residues. V lost 6 bases and J lost 6; bases outside the gene matches: 8. In germline, CDR1 is ENHRY, CDR2 SYGVKD. CDR3 coding DNA: TGTGCCATCAGGGGGGGACAGGGCCAGCATGGCTACACCTTC. Encoded protein: CAIRGGQGQHGYTF.

The chain carries TRBV5-5 and TRBJ1-2, with D possibly being TRBD1 (6 bases). V lost 4 bases, J lost 4 bases, and 14 bases lay in between. From germline, CDR1 is SGHKS and CDR2 YYEKEE (reference sequence). The CDR3 contains 14 residues. CDR3 sequence reads: CASSEQGTSYGYTF. The CDR3 DNA follows: TGTGCCAGCAGCGAACAGGGTACGAGCTATGGCTACACCTTC.

The chain has TRBV2 and TRBJ1-1; 9 positions match TRBD1. Germline V lookup: CDR1 SNHLY, CDR2 FYNNEI. This CDR3 spans 17 amino acids. Unmatched junction bases numbered 17, after V lost 7 bases and J lost 5 bases. In DNA, the CDR3 is TGTGCCAGCATAACTAGGCTCTTTCGGGACAGGGCAACTGAAGCTTTCTTT. Translated, it gives CASITRLFRDRATEAFF.

The chain carries TRBV18 and TRBJ2-2; tentative D call: TRBD1 (5 bases). In germline, CDR1 is KGHSH, CDR2 LQKENI. V gave up 0 bases and J gave up 6 bases, with 14 bases separating them. This CDR3 has 16 residues. CDR3 amino acids: CASSPPRPGMSGELFF. For the CDR3, the DNA is TGTGCCAGCTCACCACCAAGGCCAGGGATGTCCGGGGAGCTGTTTTTT.

This chain joins TRBV5-6 and TRBJ1-1; D is unresolved. Looked up from germline, CDR1 is SGHDT and CDR2 is YYEEEE. The V end lost 4 bases, the J end lost 1 base, and 11 bases lay between the germline ends. The CDR3 runs to 14 residues. The CDR3 here is CASSLGGPNTEAFF. The CDR3 DNA is TGTGCCAGCAGCCTCGGCGGCCCGAACACTGAAGCTTTCTTT.

The chain links TRBV29-1 to TRBJ1-2, with 7 positions matching TRBD1. Germline trimming cut 6 bases from V and 5 bases from J; bases unmatched to any gene: 3. This CDR3 spans 11 amino acids. Germline-derived CDR1 and CDR2 are SQVTM and ANQGSEA. This CDR3 reads CSVTGEYGYTF. In DNA, the CDR3 is TGCAGCGTAACAGGGGAGTATGGCTACACCTTC.

In the case of this clone: The same CDR3 can be traced to other DNA sequences in this sample. This chain connects TRBV2 to TRBJ2-7; D unclear. CDR1 is SNHLY and CDR2 is FYNNEI in the germline V gene. This CDR3 spans 12 amino acids. CDR3 in DNA: TGTGCCAGCAGTTCCGGTTTTATGGAGCAATACGTC. Its translation is CASSSGFMEQYV.

The chain employs TRBV27 and TRBJ1-2; 7 bases are shared with TRBD1. In germline, CDR1 is MNHEY, CDR2 SMNVEV (reference sequence). This CDR3 is built from 15 residues. J was trimmed by 2 bases and V by 2 bases; bases with no gene match: 5. The DNA of the CDR3 is TGTGCCAGCAGTTTAGGCGGACAGGAGAACTATGGCTACACCTTC. Amino acids: CASSLGGQENYGYTF.

The chain recombines TRBV5-1 with TRBJ1-2; 7 nucleotides align to TRBD1. CDR1 and CDR2 from the germline V gene are SGHRS and YFSETQ. This CDR3 is built from 14 residues. The junction had 5 bases not matched to a gene; V was cut back by 4 bases and J by 2 bases. The CDR3 region is CASSPRGSNYGYTF. CDR3 sequence (DNA): TGCGCCAGCAGCCCCAGGGGGTCAAACTATGGCTACACCTTC.

CDR3 region: CATSAPGAESTDTQYF. CDR3 sequence (DNA): TGTGCCACCAGTGCCCCGGGAGCTGAAAGCACAGATACGCAGTATTTT. The rearrangement uses TRBV24-1 and TRBJ2-3; a possible D gene is TRBD2 (6 bases). There are 16 residues in the CDR3. The ends were cut back, 5 bases at V and 0 bases at J, with 14 bases in the middle. CDR1 is KGHDR, CDR2 SFDVKD, per germline.

The chain links TRBV29-1 to TRBJ2-7; 8 bases agree with TRBD2. J was trimmed by 1 base and V by 0 bases; bases with no gene match: 5. CDR1 is SQVTM, CDR2 ANQGSEA, per germline. The CDR3 sequence is 15 residues long. Here the CDR3 DNA reads TGCAGCGTTGAAGATCAGTCTAGCGGGTCCTACGAGCAGTACTTC. Amino acid sequence: CSVEDQSSGSYEQYF.

The chain uses TRBV20-1 and TRBJ2-7; D is unresolved. The germline V and J ends were trimmed by 3 bases and 5 bases, with 5 bases remaining between them. From germline, CDR1 is DFQATT and CDR2 SNEGSKA (reference sequence). The CDR3 totals 10 residues. The CDR3 DNA reads as TGCAGTGCTAGGGGCGACGAGCAGTACTTC. It yields the protein CSARGDEQYF.